The clone carrying this T cell receptor beta chain was recorded a few times. Its antigen is currently unknown. Trimming stripped 5 bases from V and 8 bases from J, with 12 bases between. This CDR3 has 12 residues. This record comes from a study of T cell responses to AZD1222 COVID-19 vaccine. The study, taken as a whole, reports: Researchers took repertoire samples only after the peak T cell response had come. Females made up more of the donors, who were largely white British, and clonal diversity may have come out too low. Baseline seropositives among AZD1222 recipients totaled only five to seven. Spike-specific TCR repertoires showed rising breadth and depth after two AZD1222 doses.

The data were produced by immunoSEQ multiplex PCR, yet TCRdb's version contains in-frame clones alone and is incomplete. The table lists approximately 210,000 clones, roughly nine tenths of them singletons. This clonotype was sampled from an adult who received the AZD1222 COVID-19 vaccine. The starting material was peripheral blood, obtained 28 days after the second AZD1222 dose. The V call is TRBV12-3 or TRBV12-4, the J call TRBJ1-2; no definite D call. The CDR3 loop reads CASSRQRLGYTF. DNA of the CDR3: TGTGCCAGCAGTCGGCAGCGGCTAGGCTACACCTTC.